The 18 T cell receptor beta chains in this list originate from one sample, sequenced in a study of PD-L1 blockade in urothelial cancer. Profiling relied on immunoSEQ multiplex PCR, and the TCRdb table lists in-frame clones only, not all of them. The table includes around 120,000 clones, about 85% detected once. Sequenced material: PBMCs, taken around atezolizumab (anti-PD-L1) treatment. These receptors all stem from a man aged 50 to 59 with urothelial cancer.

The chain couples TRBV7-2 to TRBJ2-2; TRBD2 agrees at 11 bases. The CDR3 covers 14 residues. Germline CDR1 reads SGHTA; CDR2 reads FQGNSA. Trimming cost V 5 bases and J 7 bases; bases outside gene matches: 3. CDR3 sequence: CASSPGLAVGELFF. The DNA for the CDR3 is TGTGCCAGCAGCCCGGGACTAGCGGTCGGGGAGCTGTTTTTT.

The rearrangement joins TRBV18 to TRBJ1-1, with D uncertain. The CDR3 is 14 residues long. V was clipped by 2 bases and J by 1 base, with 8 bases between them. Germline-derived CDR1 and CDR2 are KGHSH and LQKENI. The CDR3 loop reads CASSPAQRNTEAFF. Written as DNA, the CDR3 is TGTGCCAGCTCACCAGCACAGAGGAACACTGAAGCTTTCTTT.

The chain couples TRBV20-1 to TRBJ1-2; no reliable D call. V was pared by 3 bases and J by 5 bases, with 7 bases between. Germline-derived CDR1 and CDR2 are DFQATT and SNEGSKA (reference sequence). This CDR3 has 11 amino acids. Here the CDR3 reads CSASDSYGYTF. The CDR3 nucleotides read TGCAGTGCTAGCGACTCTTATGGCTACACCTTC.

The rearrangement uses TRBV19 and TRBJ1-6; 8 nucleotides agree with TRBD1. From germline, CDR1 is LNHDA and CDR2 SQIVND (reference sequence). The length of the CDR3 is 15 residues. J gave up 9 bases and V 5 bases, and 9 bases lay outside the gene matches. The CDR3, as DNA: TGTGCCAGTAGTGGGACCGGGACAGGCCTTTCACCCCTCCACTTT. Translation gives CASSGTGTGLSPLHF.

The gene calls are TRBV11-2 and TRBJ2-1; D perhaps matches TRBD2 (5 bases). The CDR3 is made up of 14 amino acids. The V and J ends lost 1 base and 7 bases respectively, with 11 bases between them. From germline, CDR1 is SGHAT and CDR2 FQNNGV. CDR3 coding DNA: TGTGCCAGCAGCTTAGCGGGGTTTCCAAATGAGCAGTTCTTC. This codes for CASSLAGFPNEQFF. Complete variable domain (other parts from reference TRBV11-2 and TRBJ2-1): EAGVAQSPRYKIIEKRQSVAFWCNPISGHATLYWYQQILGQGPKLLIQFQNNGVVDDSQLPKDRFSAERLKGVDSTLKIQPAKLEDSAVYLCASSLAGFPNEQFFGPGTRLTVL.

This chain connects TRBV4-2 to TRBJ2-5; a weak D match, TRBD2 (6 bases). Germline lookup yields CDR1 LGHNA and CDR2 YNFKEQ. Trimming cost V 4 bases and J 2 bases, with 11 bases left between them. There are 14 residues in the CDR3. CDR3 amino acids: CASSPMRDQETQYF. The CDR3 nucleotides are TGTGCCAGCAGCCCCATGCGGGATCAAGAGACCCAGTACTTC.

About this clone itself: The junction does not match germline at one end; this may be a read error. The chain has TRBV7-7 and TRBJ2-2; 7 nucleotides agree with TRBD2. Germline V lookup: CDR1 SSHAT, CDR2 FNYEAQ (reference sequence). This CDR3 has 16 residues. CDR3: CASSLSAGLNTGELFF. Here the CDR3 DNA reads TGTGCTAGCAGCTTATCGGCGGGACTAAACACCGGGGAGCTGTTTTTT.

J is TRBJ2-4 and V is TRBV7-2, with 11 positions matching TRBD2. The V segment lost 1 base and the J segment 7 bases; nucleotides outside the gene matches: 0. This CDR3 spans 14 amino acids. Germline CDR1 is SGHTA and CDR2 is FQGNSA. Here the CDR3 DNA reads TGTGCCAGCAGCTTAGGGACTAGCGGGAACATTCAGTACTTC. Encoded protein: CASSLGTSGNIQYF.

The chain carries TRBV6-7 and TRBJ2-7; 8 bases are a match to TRBD2. TRBV6-7 is known as an ORF, though its function is uncertain. Germline trimming cut 0 bases from V and 5 bases from J; bases unmatched to any gene: 24. This CDR3 has 21 residues. The CDR3 DNA reads TGTGCCAGCAGTTACTCGGAAATATTACTCGGGGGGGGACACCCTTCCAACGAGCAGTACTTC. Translating it yields CASSYSEILLGGGHPSNEQYF.

The V and J genes are TRBV4-1 and TRBJ1-6, with D perhaps matching TRBD1 (5 bases). Trimming left V 0 bases short and J 7 bases short, with 10 bases between. The CDR3 has 15 amino acids. In germline, CDR1 is MGHRA, CDR2 YSYEKL. CDR3 protein: CASSQDIRTNSPLHF. In DNA, the CDR3 is TGCGCCAGCAGCCAAGATATCAGGACAAATTCACCCCTCCACTTT.

The CDR3 sequence: CASSDRYEAFF. CDR3 sequence (DNA): TGTGCCAGTAGCGACAGGTATGAAGCTTTCTTT. The rearrangement joins TRBV19 to TRBJ1-1; D possibly corresponds to TRBD1 (6 bases). The CDR3 is 11 amino acids. V was shortened by 6 bases and J by 7 bases, with 9 bases between the two germline ends. Germline lookup yields CDR1 LNHDA and CDR2 SQIVND (reference sequence).

The chain uses TRBV7-9 and TRBJ1-4, with 11 nucleotides matching TRBD1. V gave up 8 bases and J gave up 6 bases; unmatched junction bases: 2. This CDR3 is built from 13 residues. The V gene's germline CDR1 is SEHNR and CDR2 FQNEAQ (reference sequence). The CDR3 protein is CASRTGGDEKLFF. The CDR3 nucleotides are TGTGCCAGCCGGACAGGGGGCGATGAAAAACTGTTTTTT.

This rearrangement joins TRBV13 to TRBJ2-7, with 8 bases matching TRBD2. The J segment lost 12 bases and the V segment lost 11 bases, leaving 18 bases of the junction unmatched. The germline V gene has CDR1 PRHDT and CDR2 FYEKMQ (reference sequence). There are 13 residues in the CDR3. The CDR3 is CAVQGAGANQPYF. The CDR3 nucleotides are TGTGCCGTCCAGGGAGCGGGGGCCAACCAACCGTACTTC.

The chain employs TRBV10-3 and TRBJ2-6, with TRBD2 matching 9 bases. The CDR3 is 18 amino acids. CDR1 is ENHRY, CDR2 SYGVKD, per germline. With 1 base clipped from V and 0 bases from J, the junction kept 4 bases outside the gene matches. The CDR3 bases are TGTGCCATCAGTGAGTTGACTAGCGGCGGCTCTGGGGCCAACGTCCTGACTTTC. It is translated as CAISELTSGGSGANVLTF.

This rearrangement joins TRBV5-6 to TRBJ2-1; TRBD2 aligns across 10 bases. The germline gives CDR1 SGHDT, CDR2 YYEEEE. The V segment lost 4 bases and the J segment 7 bases; nucleotides outside the gene matches: 5. The CDR3 runs to 14 residues. CDR3: CASSEREGFNEQFF. The DNA of the CDR3 is TGTGCCAGCAGCGAGCGGGAGGGCTTTAATGAGCAGTTCTTC.

The CDR3 DNA reads TGCGCCAGCAGCTATGGACAGGGCAGCAATCAGCCCCAGCATTTT. This gives the protein CASSYGQGSNQPQHF. This chain links TRBV5-1 with TRBJ1-5, with 8 bases identical to TRBD1. Germline CDR1 and CDR2: SGHRS and YFSETQ. V dropped 3 bases and J dropped 1; count of bases not matched to a gene: 3. The CDR3 extends over 15 amino acids.

The gene calls are TRBV27 and TRBJ2-5, with D hard to call. The CDR3 runs to 13 residues. Germline-derived CDR1 and CDR2 are MNHEY and SMNVEV (reference sequence). The ends were cut back, 5 bases at V and 5 bases at J, with 12 bases in the middle. In DNA, the CDR3 is TGTGCCAGCAGTCCGAACCGGCGGGAGACCCAGTACTTC. As protein: CASSPNRRETQYF.

The V call is TRBV27, the J call TRBJ1-6; maybe TRBD1 (6 bases). The CDR3 is 17 residues long. Germline CDR1 reads MNHEY; CDR2 reads SMNVEV (reference sequence). Trimming removed 5 bases at V and 5 bases at J, with 19 bases between. CDR3 sequence (DNA): TGTGCCAGCAGTCAAGCCCCCGGTGGGGGCAATAATTCACCCCTCCACTTT. This encodes CASSQAPGGGNNSPLHF.